This is a list of T cell receptor beta chains from one sample in a study of blood T cell repertoires in COVID-19. This table comes from immunoSEQ multiplex PCR, and its TCRdb copy is limited to in-frame clones, with some not included. The data hold about 130,000 clones, with about 74% observed a single time. Sequencing was carried out using peripheral blood. These receptors all come from a man aged 60-69 years with acute or convalescent COVID-19. Each CDR3 is given with its conserved first and last residue. The D gene is left open where the match is weak. Clone size is shown for a subset of rows, as once, few, many or a class of expanded clone.

>.|TRBV10-3|TRBJ1-1|TRBD1
TGTGCCATCAGGAGGGGACAGAAGATGAACACTGAAGCTTTCTTT
CAIRRGQKMNTEAFF
>once|TRBV19|TRBJ1-2|TRBD1
TGTGCCAGTAGTGCCACAGGGGGCTCGCATGGCTACACCTTC
CASSATGGSHGYTF
>.|TRBV19|TRBJ1-1|.
TGTGCCAGTAACTTATCCCCGGTGGGTACGGGGATGAACACTGAAGCTTTCTTT
CASNLSPVGTGMNTEAFF
>.|TRBV5-6|TRBJ2-6|.
TGTGCCAGCAGCCCCTGGTGGGACATCAGCTCTGGGGCCAACGTCCTGACTTTC
CASSPWWDISSGANVLTF
>.|TRBV30|TRBJ1-2|.
TGTGCCTGGGGACAGAAGTTCTATGGCTACACCTTC
CAWGQKFYGYTF
>.|TRBV6-5|TRBJ2-2|.
TGTGCCAGCAGTCACACCGGGACTGAGACCGGGGAGCTGTTTTTT
CASSHTGTETGELFF
>many|TRBV27|TRBJ1-5|.
TGTGCCAGCAGTTTATGGGGGCGGGTGACGGGCAATCAGCCCCAGCATTTT
CASSLWGRVTGNQPQHF
>once|TRBV10-3|TRBJ1-4|.
TGTGCCATCAGCGGGCGTGAGGGTGAAAAACTGTTTTTT
CAISGREGEKLFF
>.|TRBV10-2|TRBJ1-5|.
TGCGCCAGCAGTGGGGAGGGTGGGACCAATCAGCCCCAGCATTTT
CASSGEGGTNQPQHF
>.|TRBV7-9|TRBJ2-7|.
TGTGCCAGCAGGTCCGACAGGAACTACGAGCAGTACTTC
CASRSDRNYEQYF
>.|TRBV21-1|TRBJ2-1|.
TGTGCCAGCAGCAAAGTCCAGTCTGATATCTACAATGAGCAGTTCTTC
CASSKVQSDIYNEQFF
>.|TRBV19|TRBJ2-3|.
TGTGCCACCCAAGTTTGGGAGACAGATACGCAGTATTTT
CATQVWETDTQYF
>few|TRBV5-6|TRBJ2-7|TRBD2
TGTGCCAGCAGCTTGCTAGCTAGCGGGAGCTACGAGCAGTACTTC
CASSLLASGSYEQYF
>.|TRBV2|TRBJ2-7|.
TGTGCCAGCAGAAGAAGGAGGGGGGGAACCTACGAGCAGTACTTC
CASRRRRGGTYEQYF
>few|TRBV27|TRBJ2-3|TRBD1
TGTGCCAGCAGTAGGATGGGACAGGGGGAAGATACGCAGTATTTT
CASSRMGQGEDTQYF
>.|TRBV7-8|TRBJ1-5|.
TGTGCCAGCAGCTCCTGGACAGAGAGCAATCAGCCCCAGCATTTT
CASSSWTESNQPQHF
>.|TRBV7-9|TRBJ1-2|TRBD1
TGTGCCAGCAGCCCGAGAACAGGGGACTATGGCTACACCTTC
CASSPRTGDYGYTF
>.|TRBV19|TRBJ1-3|.
TGTGCCAGTAGTACCCAAAACACCATATATTTT
CASSTQNTIYF
>.|TRBV29-1|TRBJ1-1|.
TGCAGCGTTGAAGACGTCACAGGGCGCACTGAAGCTTTCTTT
CSVEDVTGRTEAFF
>.|TRBV5-1|TRBJ2-7|TRBD2
TGCGCCAGCCGCTGGACTAGCGGAGACTACGAGCAGTACTTC
CASRWTSGDYEQYF
>.|TRBV30|TRBJ2-3|TRBD2
TGTGCCTGGAGGAGGAGGACTAGCAGTACAGATACGCAGTATTTT
CAWRRRTSSTDTQYF
>few|TRBV6-4|TRBJ1-6|.
TGTGCCAGCAGCATTGATTTCGCGAATAATTCACCCCTCCACTTT
CASSIDFANNSPLHF
>.|TRBV11-2|TRBJ2-5|TRBD2
TGTGCCAGCAGCCCGGGGGGGGGAAACCAAGAGACCCAGTACTTC
CASSPGGGNQETQYF
>.|TRBV24-1|TRBJ2-7|.
TGTGCCACCAGTGATGGGGCCTCCTACGAGCAGTACTTC
CATSDGASYEQYF
>.|TRBV13|TRBJ1-4|TRBD1
TGTGCCAGCACCCCCGGACAGGGAAGAGGAACTAATGAAAAACTGTTTTTT
CASTPGQGRGTNEKLFF
>few|TRBV23-1|TRBJ2-7|.
TGCGCCAGCAGTCAATCCCACAGGACAGCCAACTCCTACGAGCAGTACTTC
CASSQSHRTANSYEQYF
>.|TRBV29-1|TRBJ1-2|.
TGCAGCGCCGACCCGACAGGAATGAATGGCTACACCTTC
CSADPTGMNGYTF
>few|TRBV10-3|TRBJ1-1|TRBD1
TGTGCCACTGGACAGGGGGTCAGTACTGAAGCTTTCTTT
CATGQGVSTEAFF
>.|TRBV30|TRBJ1-2|.
TGTGCCTGGAGTGCGCGGGATATGCAAGGCTACACCTTC
CAWSARDMQGYTF
>once|TRBV15|TRBJ1-1|.
TGTGCCACCAGCAGAGATGGGAGGGGCCGGGGAGCTTTCTTT
CATSRDGRGRGAFF
>once|TRBV18|TRBJ2-3|TRBD1
TGTGCCAGCTCACCACAGGACAGGGGGCCCTTCACAGATACGCAGTATTTT
CASSPQDRGPFTDTQYF
>.|TRBV3-1/TRBV3-2|TRBJ1-1|.
TGTGCCAGCAGCCAAGGGACAGCCCGAAGCTTGAACACTGAAGCTTTCTTT
CASSQGTARSLNTEAFF
>.|TRBV6-6|TRBJ1-6|TRBD1
TGTGCCAGCGGTGGGACAGGGCTCAATTCACCCCTCCACTTT
CASGGTGLNSPLHF
>.|TRBV7-6|TRBJ2-1|.
TGTGCCAGCAGCCTAAACCCAGGTGTGGGCGTTGTGCAGTTCTTC
CASSLNPGVGVVQFF
>few|TRBV7-9|TRBJ2-2|.
TGTGCCAGCAGCTTAGCACGGGTGGGCACCGGGGAGCTGTTTTTT
CASSLARVGTGELFF
>.|TRBV2|TRBJ1-5|.
TGTGCCAGCAGTCGGGGTTCCTATCAGCCCCAGCATTTT
CASSRGSYQPQHF
>.|TRBV7-3|TRBJ1-1|.
TGTGCCAGCAGCTTACTCCGGGAGACTGAAGCTTTCTTT
CASSLLRETEAFF
>.|TRBV2|TRBJ1-4|.
TGTGCCAGCAGTGCAGGGGCGGGAGAAGAAAAACTGTTTTTT
CASSAGAGEEKLFF
>.|TRBV9|TRBJ1-2|TRBD1
TGTGCCAGCAGCGCCCCACAGGGGACTAACTATGGCTACACCTTC
CASSAPQGTNYGYTF
>.|TRBV3-1/TRBV3-2|TRBJ1-2|.
TGTGCCAGCAGCCAAGGATGGGGACTAAGGGGCTACACCTTC
CASSQGWGLRGYTF
>few|TRBV7-2|TRBJ2-5|TRBD1
TGTGCCAGCAGCTTTTTCTTCGCCATGAGGCAGGGGGCTGTAGAGACCCAGTACTTC
CASSFFFAMRQGAVETQYF
>.|TRBV19|TRBJ1-2|TRBD1
TGTGCCAGTTGGGGACAGGGGGCGATCTATGGCTACACCTTC
CASWGQGAIYGYTF
>few|TRBV29-1|TRBJ2-6|TRBD1
TGCAGCGTTCAGGGACAGTCGTCCTCTGGGGCCAACGTCCTGACTTTC
CSVQGQSSSGANVLTF
>.|TRBV5-1|TRBJ2-7|TRBD1
TGCGCCAGCAGCTGGGACAGGGGCTTCTACGAGCAGTACTTC
CASSWDRGFYEQYF
>.|TRBV6-5|TRBJ1-2|TRBD1
TGTGCCAGCAGGGGGACAGTCAACTATGGCTACACCTTC
CASRGTVNYGYTF
>.|TRBV28|TRBJ1-1|.
TGTGCCAGCAGTGCTGGACATATGAACACTGAAGCTTTCTTT
CASSAGHMNTEAFF
>.|TRBV28|TRBJ1-2|.
TGTGCCACGACTTCTACAGGGAGGGACTATGGCTACACCTTC
CATTSTGRDYGYTF
>once|TRBV5-4|TRBJ2-1|TRBD2
TGTGCCAGCAGCCGACTAGCGGGGGGGTTAAATGAGCAGTTCTTC
CASSRLAGGLNEQFF
>.|TRBV18|TRBJ2-1|TRBD1
TGTGCCAGCTCACCTTTCACAGGGGGCTGGGATGAGCAGTTCTTC
CASSPFTGGWDEQFF
>.|TRBV19|TRBJ2-3|TRBD2
TGTGCCAGTAGTATAGTAGCGGGAGTAGATACGCAGTATTTT
CASSIVAGVDTQYF
>.|TRBV5-1|TRBJ2-7|TRBD2
TGCGCCAGCAGCTCGAGAGCGGGACTGCGCTCCGAGCAGTACTTC
CASSSRAGLRSEQYF
>.|TRBV9|TRBJ2-7|.
TGTGCCAGCAGCTCCCTTGGAGATTCAGAGGGCCTCCCTTACGAGCAGTACTTC
CASSSLGDSEGLPYEQYF
>.|TRBV3-1/TRBV3-2|TRBJ2-2|TRBD1
TGTGCCAGCAGCAATACAGGGGCTACGAACACCGGGGAGCTGTTTTTT
CASSNTGATNTGELFF
>.|TRBV9|TRBJ1-2|TRBD1
TGTGCCAGCAGCGCGCGACAGGGTCGGGGCTACACCTTC
CASSARQGRGYTF
>.|TRBV19|TRBJ2-4|TRBD1
TGTGCCAGTAGTTATCGGGAACCGGGACAGGGGAGAACCAGCAAAAACATTCAGTACTTC
CASSYREPGQGRTSKNIQYF
>once|TRBV6-5|TRBJ1-1|.
TGTGCCAGCAAAAAACAGGGAATCACTGAAGCTTTCTTT
CASKKQGITEAFF
>.|TRBV6-1|TRBJ2-1|TRBD2
TGTGCCAGCAGTGAAGAGAGGACTAGCGGATACAATGAGCAGTTCTTC
CASSEERTSGYNEQFF